Reported below is one T cell receptor beta chain. The germline V gene encodes CDR1 SNHLY and CDR2 FYNNEI. This CDR3 is built from 14 residues. The ends were cut back, 6 bases at V and 4 bases at J, with 12 bases in the middle. This sample was taken from a study of blood T cell repertoires in COVID-19. Study summary: Acute and convalescent COVID-19 specimens originated in the United States, Italy and Spain.

Assay: immunoSEQ multiplex PCR; the TCRdb copy retains only in-frame clones and omits some. The sample includes around 180,000 clones, roughly 70% of them seen just once. The sample was peripheral blood. V and J are TRBV2 and TRBJ2-2; D is undetermined. The clonotype originates from a woman older than 75 with acute or convalescent COVID-19. The CDR3 coding sequence is TGTGCCAGCAGAAGCCCCCTGAGCACCGGGGAGCTGTTTTTT. Translating gives CASRSPLSTGELFF.